This section outlines one TCR beta chain sequence together with its context. The antigen remains unidentified. This entry belongs to a study of shared clonotypes between healthy human individuals. Findings of the study overall: Larger estimated richness was generally recorded for naive subsets relative to memory subsets. Generation probabilities were higher for clonotypes shared across all four sorted-subset donors than for unshared ones. Inspection by rarefaction showed sorted-subset sequencing to be incomplete despite large depth.

Some clones are missing from TCRdb's copy, which holds only in-frame ones; the method was immunoSEQ multiplex PCR. This sample has some 2,000,000 clones, with roughly 95% found just once. The CDR3 spans 15 residues. The ends were cut back, 6 bases at V and 5 bases at J, with 14 bases in the middle. Germline V CDR1 and CDR2: MNHEY, SMNVEV (reference sequence). This chain links TRBV27 with TRBJ1-6; D call uncertain. Sequencing used naive CD4+ T cells sorted from blood. Subset of the sample: CD45RA+ positively selected. This receptor was obtained from a man aged 18 to 30 in good health. The DNA of the CDR3 is TGTGCCAGCAGACGGCGCGCAGAGAATAATTCACCCCTCCACTTT. Its translation is CASRRRAENNSPLHF.